This T cell receptor beta chain was observed in a study of T-cell reconstitution after alpha-beta-depleted transplantation in children. Whole-study findings and limits: The authors attributed T-cell counts and diversity one year after transplant mostly to newly produced T cells. Where alpha-beta T cells came from about two months after transplant was reportedly several hundred expanded graft clones.

The CDR3 sequence is 15 residues long. J gave up 5 bases and V 0 bases, and 5 bases lay outside the gene matches. The germline CDR1 and CDR2 sequences are SGHRS and YFSETQ. This clonotype was picked up a small number of times. The antigen remains unidentified. The TCRbeta library incorporated unique molecular identifiers. A single record per CDR3 protein comes from TCRdb applying MiXCR to the PCR reads. Among about 830,000 distinct CDR3 sequences, roughly 15% were seen once, and the ten largest hold around 5.3%. Material: PBMCs, mostly from graft donor cells, obtained 360 days after TCRalphabeta/CD19-depleted stem cell transplant. The rearrangement links TRBV5-1 to TRBJ2-1; 7 nucleotides agree with TRBD1. The clonotype originates from a male patient aged 10-17 years who had a stem cell transplant for acute lymphoblastic leukemia, so the T cells may come from the graft donor. The CDR3 sequence is CASSLVTGFNNEQFF. CDR3 bases: TGCGCCAGCAGCTTGGTGACAGGGTTTAACAATGAGCAGTTCTTC. The full variable domain, with the rest looked up from reference TRBV5-1 and TRBJ2-1, is KAGVTQTPRYLIKTRGQQVTLSCSPISGHRSVSWYQQTPGQGLQFLFEYFSETQRNKGNFPGRFSGRQFSNSRSEMNVSTLELGDSALYLCASSLVTGFNNEQFFGPGTRLTVL.